This T cell receptor (beta chain) was identified in a study of identical twins. Study-wide results and limits: It was out-of-frame TCR alpha sharing in monozygotic twins that models underestimated. One should note that invariant MAIT and iNKT cells could partly confound zero-insertion analyses. Insertions were reduced in abundant cord blood beta clonotypes but not in memory repertoires.

Among all donors, each was a healthy Caucasian. The ends were cut back, 5 bases at V and 1 base at J, with 8 bases in the middle. Germline loops: CDR1 DFQATT, CDR2 SNEGSKA (reference sequence). The CDR3 is 13 residues long. The table lists this clonotype with many counts. Its antigen is unidentified. TCRdb reprocessed the 5' RACE reads with MiXCR, giving one entry per CDR3 protein. The table lists hundreds of thousands of distinct CDR3 sequences, about 12% of them singletons, with around 1.5% in the top ten. The sample was also linked to a second study, of yellow fever vaccine responses in identical twins.

The specimen sequenced was PBMCs. This clonotype originated in a woman younger than 30 in good health. The chain links TRBV20-1 to TRBJ2-2; D not resolved. CDR3 DNA sequence: TGCAGTGCTCCGGACGAGAACACCGGGGAGCTGTTTTTT. Translation: CSAPDENTGELFF.